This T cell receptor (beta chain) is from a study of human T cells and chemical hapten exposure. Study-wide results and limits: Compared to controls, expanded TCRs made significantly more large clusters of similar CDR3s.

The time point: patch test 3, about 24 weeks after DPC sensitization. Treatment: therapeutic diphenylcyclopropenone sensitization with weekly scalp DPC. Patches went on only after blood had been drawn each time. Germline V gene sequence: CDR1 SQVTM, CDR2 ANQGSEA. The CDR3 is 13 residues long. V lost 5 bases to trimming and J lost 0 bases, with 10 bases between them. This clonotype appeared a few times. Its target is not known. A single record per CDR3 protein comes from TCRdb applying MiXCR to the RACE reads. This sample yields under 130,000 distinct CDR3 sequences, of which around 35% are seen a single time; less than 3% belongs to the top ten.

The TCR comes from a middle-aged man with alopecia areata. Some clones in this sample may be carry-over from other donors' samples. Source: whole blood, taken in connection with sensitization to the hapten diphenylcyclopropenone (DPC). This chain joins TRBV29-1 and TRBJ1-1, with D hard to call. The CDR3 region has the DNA TGCAGCGTTCCCGGGCCCCTGAACACTGAAGCTTTCTTT. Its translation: CSVPGPLNTEAFF. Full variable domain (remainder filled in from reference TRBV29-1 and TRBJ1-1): SAVISQKPSRDICQRGTSLTIQCQVDSQVTMMFWYRQQPGQSLTLIATANQGSEATYESGFVIDKFPISRPNLTFSTLTVSNMSPEDSSIYLCSVPGPLNTEAFFGQGTRLTVV.